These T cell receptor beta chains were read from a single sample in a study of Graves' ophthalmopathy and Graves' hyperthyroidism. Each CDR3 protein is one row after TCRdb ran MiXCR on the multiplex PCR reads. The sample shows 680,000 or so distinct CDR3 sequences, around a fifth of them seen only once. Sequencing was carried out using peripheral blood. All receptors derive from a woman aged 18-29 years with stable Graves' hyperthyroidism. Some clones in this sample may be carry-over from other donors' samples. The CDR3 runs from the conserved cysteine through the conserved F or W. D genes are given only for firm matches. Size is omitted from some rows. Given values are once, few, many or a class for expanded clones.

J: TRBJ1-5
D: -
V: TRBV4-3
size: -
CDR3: CASSQDIGGFNQPQHF
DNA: TGCGCCAGCAGCCAAGATATCGGAGGGTTTAATCAGCCCCAGCATTTT

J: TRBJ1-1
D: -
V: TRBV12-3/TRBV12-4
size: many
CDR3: CASSLLGLTEAFF
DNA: TGTGCCAGCAGTTTATTAGGGTTGACTGAAGCTTTCTTT

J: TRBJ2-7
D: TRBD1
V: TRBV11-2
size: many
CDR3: CASSPDRANEQYF
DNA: TGTGCCAGCAGCCCCGACAGGGCCAACGAGCAGTACTTC

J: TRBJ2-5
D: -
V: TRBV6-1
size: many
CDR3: CASSVGPQETQYF
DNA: TGTGCCAGCAGTGTCGGCCCACAAGAGACCCAGTACTTC

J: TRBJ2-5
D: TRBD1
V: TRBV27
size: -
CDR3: CASSSTGGYETQYF
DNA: TGTGCCAGCAGTTCGACAGGGGGGTACGAGACCCAGTACTTC

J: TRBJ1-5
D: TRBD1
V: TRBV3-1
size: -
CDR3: CASSDGTGFGLPQQF
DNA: TGTGCCAGCAGCGACGGGACAGGGTTTGGTCTGCCCCAGCAGTTT

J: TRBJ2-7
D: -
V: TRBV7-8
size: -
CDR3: CASSLGLELSYEQYF
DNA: TGTGCCAGCAGCTTGGGGTTGGAATTATCCTACGAGCAGTACTTC

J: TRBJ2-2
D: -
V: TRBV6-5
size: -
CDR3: CASSYDVQVPTGELFF
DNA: TGTGCCAGCAGTTACGATGTGCAGGTTCCCACCGGGGAGCTGTTTTTT

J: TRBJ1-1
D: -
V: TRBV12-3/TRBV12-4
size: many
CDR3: CASSRAPLGTEAFF
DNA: TGTGCCAGCAGTCGCGCCCCCCTTGGGACTGAAGCTTTCTTT

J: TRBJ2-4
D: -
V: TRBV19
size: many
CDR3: CASSIYGQGAKNIQYF
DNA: TGTGCCAGTAGTATTTATGGGCAAGGAGCCAAAAACATTCAGTACTTC

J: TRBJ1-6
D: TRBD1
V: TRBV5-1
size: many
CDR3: CASRRDRDRFNSPLHF
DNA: TGCGCCAGCAGGCGGGACCGGGACAGGTTTAATTCACCCCTCCACTTT

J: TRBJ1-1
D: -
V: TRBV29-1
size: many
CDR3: CSVEGYNTEAFF
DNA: TGCAGCGTTGAGGGATACAACACTGAAGCTTTCTTT

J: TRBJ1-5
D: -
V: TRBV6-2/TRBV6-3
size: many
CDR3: CASSYGTGHCCNQPQHF
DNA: TGTGCCAGCAGTTATGGAACGGGACACTGCTGCAATCAGCCCCAGCATTTT

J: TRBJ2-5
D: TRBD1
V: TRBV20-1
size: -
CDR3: CSARDLWTGRETQYF
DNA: TGCAGTGCTAGAGATCTCTGGACAGGGCGAGAGACCCAGTACTTC

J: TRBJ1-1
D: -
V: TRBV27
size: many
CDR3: CASRWGARNTEAFF
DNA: TGTGCCAGCCGTTGGGGGGCTAGAAACACTGAAGCTTTCTTT

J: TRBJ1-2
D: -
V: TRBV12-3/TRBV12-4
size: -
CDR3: CASSFGHQHGYTF
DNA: TGTGCCAGCAGTTTTGGGCATCAGCATGGCTACACCTTC

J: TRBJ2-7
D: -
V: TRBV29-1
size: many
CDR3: CSVGFGYEQYF
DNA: TGCAGCGTTGGTTTTGGCTACGAGCAGTACTTC

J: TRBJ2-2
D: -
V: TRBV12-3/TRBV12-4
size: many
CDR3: CASSLPQGGWTGELFF
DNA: TGTGCCAGCAGTTTACCCCAGGGGGGTTGGACCGGGGAGCTGTTTTTT

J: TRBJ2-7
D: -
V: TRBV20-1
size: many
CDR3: CSADLGAGTYEQYF
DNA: TGCAGTGCTGACTTGGGGGCGGGAACCTACGAGCAGTACTTC